These 17 T cell receptor beta chains were sequenced from one sample in a study of T-cell reconstitution after alpha-beta-depleted transplantation in children. The authors prepared the TCRbeta library with unique molecular identifiers. TCRdb fed the PCR reads into MiXCR, producing one record per CDR3 protein. The repertoire includes about 300,000 distinct CDR3 sequences, about 9.4% of them detected once, and 7.5% sits in the top ten. Sample: PBMCs, taken before TCRalphabeta/CD19-depleted stem cell transplant. These receptors were collected from a boy under two years old with acute myeloid leukemia, due to receive a stem cell transplant.

This clonotype was recorded at least ten times. The J gene is TRBJ2-5, the V gene TRBV20-1; D unresolved. CDR3 length equals 14 residues. Trimming pared 0 bases from V and 8 bases from J, leaving 16 bases between. Germline V CDR1 and CDR2: DFQATT, SNEGSKA (reference sequence). The CDR3 DNA sequence: TGCAGTGCTAGAGATCTAGAGCTCCTAAGAACCCAGTACTTC. Amino acids: CSARDLELLRTQYF.

This chain links TRBV5-1 with TRBJ2-5; 9 bases line up with TRBD1. With 2 bases clipped from V and 1 base from J, the junction kept 9 bases outside the gene matches. Per the germline V gene, CDR1 is SGHRS and CDR2 is YFSETQ. The CDR3 runs 17 residues. The CDR3 spells CASSFGTGGAPQETQYF. The DNA for the CDR3 is TGCGCCAGCAGCTTTGGAACAGGGGGCGCCCCCCAAGAGACCCAGTACTTC. Together with reference TRBV5-1 and TRBJ2-5, the CDR3 gives the full variable domain: KAGVTQTPRYLIKTRGQQVTLSCSPISGHRSVSWYQQTPGQGLQFLFEYFSETQRNKGNFPGRFSGRQFSNSRSEMNVSTLELGDSALYLCASSFGTGGAPQETQYFGPGTRLLVL.

This clonotype was seen ten or more times. V usage is TRBV12-3 or TRBV12-4 and J usage is TRBJ1-6; the D is unclear. The length of the CDR3 is 14 residues. The V gene lost 3 bases and the J gene lost 2 bases, with 5 bases spanning the gap. CDR3 bases: TGTGCCAGCAGTTTGCGGCCCTATAATTCACCCCTCCACTTT. Its protein product is CASSLRPYNSPLHF.

This clonotype was picked up many times. The chain uses TRBV5-1 and TRBJ2-2, with 9 bases that match TRBD1. Germline loops: CDR1 SGHRS, CDR2 YFSETQ. CDR3 size: 16 residues. The trim removed 5 bases at V and 4 bases at J, leaving 9 bases unmatched. The CDR3 here is CASSLGQGSLTGELFF. The CDR3 DNA sequence: TGCGCCAGCAGTCTGGGACAGGGTTCCCTCACCGGGGAGCTGTTTTTT.

This clonotype was counted between two and nine times. In DNA form, the CDR3 reads TGCAGTGCCCCGAGACCCAGAAATGAGCAGTTCTTC. Its protein product is CSAPRPRNEQFF. The chain is built from TRBV20-1 and TRBJ2-1; no clear D. This CDR3 spans 12 amino acids. Trimming stripped 6 bases from V and 7 bases from J, with 13 bases between. The V gene's germline CDR1 is DFQATT and CDR2 SNEGSKA (reference sequence).

This clonotype occurred many times. V gene TRBV7-9 combines with J gene TRBJ2-7; maybe TRBD1 (6 bases). CDR1 SEHNR and CDR2 FQNEAQ come from the germline V gene (reference sequence). Trimming left V 2 bases short and J 5 bases short, with 13 bases between. The CDR3 sequence is 14 residues long. The CDR3 region has the DNA TGTGCCAGCAGCTTACCGACAGGAGCACACGAGCAGTACTTC. Translating gives CASSLPTGAHEQYF.

This rearrangement joins TRBV28 to TRBJ2-7, with 9 bases matching TRBD1. Trimming took 7 bases from V and 6 from J; bases not matched to a gene: 13. Germline CDR1 reads MDHEN; CDR2 reads SYDVKM. CDR3 size: 15 residues. CDR3 nucleotide sequence: TGTGCCAGCACTTGGACAGGGGCCCCATTTGGCGAGCAGTACTTC. This encodes CASTWTGAPFGEQYF.

At least ten counts were recorded for this clonotype. This sequence joins TRBV20-1 and TRBJ2-1; no reliable D call. This CDR3 contains 11 residues. Trimming left V 7 bases short and J 1 base short, with 5 bases between. Germline CDR1 DFQATT, CDR2 SNEGSKA (reference sequence). CDR3 DNA: TGCAGTGGGGCTTCCTACAATGAGCAGTTCTTC. Translated: CSGASYNEQFF.

This clonotype occurred many times. This chain uses TRBV11-2 with TRBJ2-2; D unclear. Trimming removed 1 base at V and 0 bases at J, with 6 bases between. The germline V gene encodes CDR1 SGHAT and CDR2 FQNNGV. The CDR3 has 15 residues. The CDR3 is CASSLARTNTGELFF. The CDR3 DNA is TGTGCCAGCAGCTTAGCCAGGACGAACACCGGGGAGCTGTTTTTT.

There are many counts of this clonotype. The J gene is TRBJ1-3, the V gene TRBV7-9, with D tentatively TRBD1 (5 bases). The CDR3 covers 17 residues. The ends were cut back, 5 bases at V and 2 bases at J, with 19 bases in the middle. Germline-derived CDR1 and CDR2 are SEHNR and FQNEAQ (reference sequence). Here the CDR3 DNA reads TGTGCCAGCAGCACTTCGTTCGAGGACATCCCTGGAAACACCATATATTTT. It encodes CASSTSFEDIPGNTIYF.

Ten or more counts support this clonotype. The chain joins TRBV12-3 or TRBV12-4 to TRBJ2-7; 9 bases agree with TRBD2. Trimming cost V 6 bases and J 5 bases; bases outside gene matches: 5. The CDR3 contains 13 residues. CDR3 protein: CASSLAGPNEQYF. The CDR3 coding sequence is TGTGCCAGCAGCCTAGCGGGACCCAACGAGCAGTACTTC.

This clonotype appeared many times. The gene calls are TRBV5-1 and TRBJ2-7, with D possibly TRBD2 on 7 matching bases. V shed 0 bases and J shed 0 bases, with 10 bases lying between them. The CDR3 is 15 residues long. Per germline, CDR1 SGHRS and CDR2 YFSETQ. The CDR3 DNA is TGCGCCAGCAGCTTGGACGGGGGGCGCTCCTACGAGCAGTACTTC. Translation: CASSLDGGRSYEQYF.

There are many counts of this clonotype. V and J are TRBV25-1 and TRBJ2-7; D is undetermined. V lost 8 bases and J lost 4, with 9 bases in between. The germline CDR1 and CDR2 sequences are MGHDK and SYGVNS. There are 11 residues in the CDR3. The CDR3 reads CASQTAYEQYF. In DNA, the CDR3 is TGTGCCAGCCAGACGGCGTACGAGCAGTACTTC.

The table lists this clonotype with many counts. This rearrangement joins TRBV24-1 to TRBJ1-2, with D possibly being TRBD1 (6 bases). This CDR3 comprises 16 residues. Trimming removed 2 bases at V and 0 bases at J, with 12 bases between. Germline V gene data show CDR1 as KGHDR and CDR2 as SFDVKD. The CDR3, as DNA: TGTGCCACCAGTGATTCCTCAGGGGCCCCTAACTATGGCTACACCTTC. This encodes CATSDSSGAPNYGYTF.

This clonotype was picked up many times. The chain couples TRBV6-1 to TRBJ2-2; 8 positions agree with TRBD1. This CDR3 comprises 14 residues. V dropped 6 bases and J dropped 3; count of bases not matched to a gene: 3. Germline-derived CDR1 and CDR2 are MNHNS and SASEGT. The CDR3 coding sequence is TGTGCCAGCAGAGACAGGGGATACACCGGGGAGCTGTTTTTT. Its protein is CASRDRGYTGELFF.

In this sample, this clonotype turned up a few times. The chain couples TRBV6-1 to TRBJ2-7, with D possibly matching TRBD2 (5 bases). V was clipped by 8 bases and J by 6 bases, with 20 bases between them. The CDR3 runs 14 residues. Per the germline V gene, CDR1 is MNHNS and CDR2 is SASEGT. The DNA of the CDR3 is TGTGCCAGCGAGCTGAGGCAGGTAGGAGGCGAGCAGTACTTC. Translation: CASELRQVGGEQYF.

This clonotype was seen ten or more times. V gene TRBV7-9 combines with J gene TRBJ2-7, with 9 bases matching TRBD1. V gave up 6 bases and J gave up 5 bases; unmatched junction bases: 11. The CDR3 is 15 residues long. Germline V gene sequence: CDR1 SEHNR, CDR2 FQNEAQ (reference sequence). The CDR3 bases are TGTGCCAGCAGTTCCGGACAGGGGAAAGTCAACGAGCAGTACTTC. Translated, it gives CASSSGQGKVNEQYF.